This T cell receptor beta chain emerged from a study of control samples from healthy donors and cancer patients. CDR1 is SGDLS and CDR2 is YYNGEE in the germline V gene. After removal of 3 bases from V and 1 base from J, the junction contained 16 bases not matched to a gene. The CDR3 contains 20 residues. Assay used: immunoSEQ multiplex PCR; TCRdb lists only in-frame clones, some missing. The table includes approximately 140,000 clones, roughly 92% detected once. This rearrangement joins TRBV9 to TRBJ2-3; TRBD2 aligns across 11 bases. Sequences were obtained from blood. The clonotype comes from a young man in good health. CDR3 region: CASSAPDSSGRRGGTDTQYF. CDR3 in DNA: TGTGCCAGCAGCGCACCCGACTCTAGCGGGAGGAGGGGCGGCACAGATACGCAGTATTTT.